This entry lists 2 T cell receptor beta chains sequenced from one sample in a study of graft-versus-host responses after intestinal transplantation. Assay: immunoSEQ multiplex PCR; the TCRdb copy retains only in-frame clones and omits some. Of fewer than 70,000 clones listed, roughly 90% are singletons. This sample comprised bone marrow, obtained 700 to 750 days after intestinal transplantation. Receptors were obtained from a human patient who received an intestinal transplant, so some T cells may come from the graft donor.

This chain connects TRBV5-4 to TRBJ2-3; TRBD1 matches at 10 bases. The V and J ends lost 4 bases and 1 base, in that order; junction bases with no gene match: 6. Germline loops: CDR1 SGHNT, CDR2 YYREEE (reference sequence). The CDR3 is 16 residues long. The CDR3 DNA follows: TGTGCCAGCAGCCCCGGGACAGGGGAAGGCACAGATACGCAGTATTTT. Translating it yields CASSPGTGEGTDTQYF.

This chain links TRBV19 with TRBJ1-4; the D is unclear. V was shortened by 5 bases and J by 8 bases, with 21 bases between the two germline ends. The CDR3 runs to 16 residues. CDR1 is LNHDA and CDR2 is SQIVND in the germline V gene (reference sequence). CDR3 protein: CASSQEGPWDREKLFF. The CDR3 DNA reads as TGTGCCAGTAGTCAAGAGGGCCCCTGGGATCGGGAAAAACTGTTTTTT.